The source of this T cell receptor beta chain is a study of blood T cell repertoires in COVID-19. The CDR3 runs to 15 residues. The V gene end was trimmed by 4 bases and the J gene end by 3 bases; junction bases not matched to a gene: 3. Looked up from germline, CDR1 is WSHSY and CDR2 is SAAADI. Authors' data handling: Amplification of reference gene primers provided the estimated nucleated cell counts. TCRdb's copy holds only in-frame clones and misses some; the assay was immunoSEQ multiplex PCR. V and J calls and clone size are copied from that table; D and trimming were computed from the DNA. The sample carries approximately 460,000 clones, 89% recorded once. The Seattle site enrolled patients during active infection and followed them longitudinally. This clone has only a few counts.

This receptor was identified in a man aged 18 to 35 with COVID-19, enrolled during active disease. The specimen sequenced was peripheral blood. The chain combines TRBV10-2 with TRBJ2-2; TRBD1 matches at 9 bases. The CDR3 reads CASSVTGGYTGELFF. The CDR3 nucleotides read TGCGCCAGCAGTGTAACAGGGGGCTACACCGGGGAGCTGTTTTTT.